The 19 T cell receptor beta chains below come from one sample, sequenced in a study of vaccination effects on CD4 cells after COVID-19. The assay was immunoSEQ multiplex PCR, and TCRdb's table has in-frame clones only and misses some. This sample has 45,000 to 55,000 clones, with over 60% found just once. The antigens of these receptors remain unknown. After roughly 10 days in culture, the CD4+ T cells were isolated. This individual tested PCR-positive for SARS-CoV-2 infection between March and December 2020. Participants were given two doses of BNT162b2 or mRNA-1273 vaccine. Here the sequenced sample was CD4+ T cells from PBMCs cultured without peptide, taken after COVID-19 vaccination. Receptors were obtained from a human donor who had a prior SARS-CoV-2 infection.

J is TRBJ2-5 and V is TRBV12-3 or TRBV12-4, with D uncertain. The CDR3 length is 11 residues. Trimming cost V 5 bases and J 5 bases, with 6 bases left between them. The CDR3 spells CASSKQETQYF. As DNA, the CDR3 is TGTGCCAGCAGTAAACAGGAGACCCAGTACTTC.

This clone was counted only a few times. V is TRBV19 and J is TRBJ2-5; 10 positions match TRBD2. Looked up from germline, CDR1 is LNHDA and CDR2 is SQIVND (reference sequence). The V and J ends lost 4 bases and 5 bases, in that order; junction bases with no gene match: 7. The CDR3 consists of 15 residues. The CDR3, as DNA: TGTGCCAGTAGTACCCTAGCGGGAGCCGTGGAGACCCAGTACTTC. It is translated as CASSTLAGAVETQYF.

This sequence joins TRBV11-2 and TRBJ2-7, with a tentative D call TRBD1 (6 bases). The CDR3 runs to 14 residues. With 5 bases removed from V and 2 bases from J, the gap between germline ends came to 13 bases. Germline CDR1 and CDR2: SGHAT and FQNNGV. Written as DNA, the CDR3 is TGTGCCAGCAGCACCTCAGGGGTTCCCTACGAGCAGTACTTC. This gives the protein CASSTSGVPYEQYF. The variable domain in full, with the rest retrieved from reference TRBV11-2 and TRBJ2-7, is EAGVAQSPRYKIIEKRQSVAFWCNPISGHATLYWYQQILGQGPKLLIQFQNNGVVDDSQLPKDRFSAERLKGVDSTLKIQPAKLEDSAVYLCASSTSGVPYEQYFGPGTRLTVT.

V is TRBV7-9 and J is TRBJ2-3; D remains ambiguous. The CDR3 length is 16 residues. V was cut by 0 bases and J by 1 base, with 11 bases left in between. The germline gives CDR1 SEHNR, CDR2 FQNEAQ (reference sequence). CDR3 region: CASSLAIVGGTDTQYF. The CDR3 DNA sequence: TGTGCCAGCAGCTTAGCTATTGTTGGGGGCACAGATACGCAGTATTTT. Full variable domain (outside the CDR3, taken from reference TRBV7-9 and TRBJ2-3): DTGVSQNPRHKITKRGQNVTFRCDPISEHNRLYWYRQTLGQGPEFLTYFQNEAQLEKSRLLSDRFSAERPKGSFSTLEIQRTEQGDSAMYLCASSLAIVGGTDTQYFGPGTRLTVL.

The rearrangement links TRBV18 to TRBJ2-2; TRBD2 matches 14 bases. There are 18 residues in the CDR3. Germline CDR1 is KGHSH and CDR2 is LQKENI. V was clipped by 1 base and J by 4 bases; unmatched bases: 5. The CDR3 loop reads CASSPLGLAGVGTGELFF. DNA of the CDR3: TGTGCCAGCTCACCACTGGGACTAGCGGGAGTAGGCACCGGGGAGCTGTTTTTT.

This clone was counted only a few times. J is TRBJ1-5 and V is TRBV4-1, with 8 bases identical to TRBD1. CDR3 length: 17 residues. With V trimmed by 0 bases and J by 3 bases, 7 bases remained unmatched. Germline assignment: CDR1 MGHRA and CDR2 YSYEKL. The CDR3 loop is CASSQEYRGAFNQPQHF. For the CDR3, the DNA is TGCGCCAGCAGCCAAGAGTACAGGGGGGCTTTCAATCAGCCCCAGCATTTT.

The V and J genes are TRBV6-5 and TRBJ1-6; 10 bases are shared with TRBD1. The CDR3 is made up of 15 amino acids. Germline V gene lookup returns CDR1 MNHEY and CDR2 SVGAGI. J was trimmed by 5 bases and V by 6 bases; bases with no gene match: 4. The CDR3 DNA reads TGTGCCAGCAGCCGACAGGGGGCAGATAATTCACCCCTCCACTTT. It specifies CASSRQGADNSPLHF.

The chain combines TRBV7-2 with TRBJ1-5; D perhaps matches TRBD1 (6 bases). CDR3 length equals 17 residues. Trimming took off 4 bases at V and 0 bases at J, with 16 bases between the two ends. Germline lookup yields CDR1 SGHTA and CDR2 FQGNSA. The CDR3 reads CASSSISGAASNQPQHF. CDR3 in DNA: TGTGCCAGCAGCTCAATATCAGGGGCGGCTAGCAATCAGCCCCAGCATTTT.

This clone was seen once. The chain combines TRBV5-1 with TRBJ1-5; 8 bases fit TRBD1. Germline V lookup: CDR1 SGHRS, CDR2 YFSETQ. This CDR3 is 15 amino acids long. With 4 bases clipped from V and 5 bases from J, the junction kept 8 bases outside the gene matches. The CDR3 loop reads CASSLTGGVDQPQHF. CDR3 DNA sequence: TGCGCCAGCAGCCTTACAGGGGGAGTCGATCAGCCCCAGCATTTT.

This clone was picked up a small number of times. This chain links TRBV4-1 with TRBJ1-1, with 8 bases aligning to TRBD1. CDR1 and CDR2 (germline): MGHRA, YSYEKL. J was trimmed by 1 base and V by 3 bases; bases with no gene match: 4. CDR3 length: 15 amino acids. CDR3 DNA: TGCGCCAGCAGCCACGACAGGGGCCCGAACACTGAAGCTTTCTTT. Encoded protein: CASSHDRGPNTEAFF.

The chain combines TRBV18 with TRBJ2-5; 12 bases line up with TRBD2. The trim removed 5 bases at V and 2 bases at J, leaving 3 bases unmatched. Germline V gene lookup returns CDR1 KGHSH and CDR2 LQKENI. This CDR3 region has 15 residues. The CDR3 DNA sequence: TGTGCCAGCTCAAGGACTAGCGGGATTCAAGAGACCCAGTACTTC. Encoded protein: CASSRTSGIQETQYF.

The chain links TRBV7-2 to TRBJ2-3; no definite D call. The CDR3 has 12 amino acids. V lost 2 bases, J lost 3 bases, and 3 bases lay in between. Germline lookup yields CDR1 SGHTA and CDR2 FQGNSA. CDR3 region: CASSLPTDTQYF. In DNA, the CDR3 is TGTGCCAGCAGCTTACCAACAGATACGCAGTATTTT.

The chain couples TRBV2 to TRBJ2-5; D is possibly TRBD1 (5 bases). CDR3 length equals 14 residues. V was trimmed by 0 bases and J by 5 bases, leaving 10 bases between them. The germline CDR1 and CDR2 sequences are SNHLY and FYNNEI. CDR3 in DNA: TGTGCCAGCAGTGAAGCAGGACACTGGGAGACCCAGTACTTC. Translated, it gives CASSEAGHWETQYF.

J is TRBJ2-1 and V is TRBV6-6; 9 nucleotides agree with TRBD2. The germline V gene has CDR1 MNHNY and CDR2 SVGAGI (reference sequence). V dropped 5 bases and J dropped 7; count of bases not matched to a gene: 15. CDR3 length: 17 amino acids. In nucleotides, the CDR3 is TGTGCCAGCAGTCAACCGCTGGGGCGGGGGGGCGTGAATGAGCAGTTCTTC. It codes for CASSQPLGRGGVNEQFF.

The chain links TRBV6-7 to TRBJ1-5, with 10 bases aligning to TRBD1. TRBV6-7 is recorded as an ORF, its role being uncertain. J lost 1 base, V lost 2 bases, and 8 bases had no gene match. The CDR3 extends over 18 amino acids. In nucleotides, the CDR3 is TGTGCCAGCAGTTACCGACAGGGGGCCAAGTGGAGCAATCAGCCCCAGCATTTT. Protein: CASSYRQGAKWSNQPQHF.

V is TRBV5-5 and J is TRBJ1-1; D may be TRBD1 (5 bases). This CDR3 spans 16 amino acids. Germline loops: CDR1 SGHKS, CDR2 YYEKEE (reference sequence). V gave up 4 bases and J gave up 1 base, with 17 bases separating them. For the CDR3, the DNA is TGTGCCAGCAGCCTAATATTTCAGGGCCGGAACACTGAAGCTTTCTTT. Its translation is CASSLIFQGRNTEAFF. The full variable domain, rest sourced from reference TRBV5-5 and TRBJ1-1, is DAGVTQSPTHLIKTRGQQVTLRCSPISGHKSVSWYQQVLGQGPQFIFQYYEKEERGRGNFPDRFSARQFPNYSSELNVNALLLGDSALYLCASSLIFQGRNTEAFFGQGTRLTVV.

CDR3 bases: TGTGCCAGCAGTGAAGTAGGGTGGGGGGATCAGCCCCAGCATTTT. Amino acids: CASSEVGWGDQPQHF. This rearrangement joins TRBV6-1 to TRBJ1-5; D may be TRBD1 (5 bases). The CDR3 has 15 amino acids. CDR1 is MNHNS, CDR2 SASEGT, per germline. The V end was cut by 1 base, the J end by 5 bases, with 12 bases between.

This clone has only one observation. The J gene is TRBJ1-5, the V gene TRBV6-5; D remains ambiguous. Germline V gene lookup returns CDR1 MNHEY and CDR2 SVGAGI. V lost 10 bases to trimming and J lost 5 bases, with 12 bases between them. This CDR3 contains 12 residues. This CDR3 is CATRGGDQPQHF. In nucleotides, the CDR3 is TGTGCCACTAGAGGTGGGGATCAGCCCCAGCATTTT.

This rearrangement joins TRBV6-5 to TRBJ2-2; D remains unclear. With 6 bases removed from V and 0 bases from J, the gap between germline ends came to 5 bases. The germline V gene encodes CDR1 MNHEY and CDR2 SVGAGI. The CDR3 has 13 residues. The CDR3 sequence: CASSSPNTGELFF. The CDR3 DNA is TGTGCCAGCAGCTCACCGAACACCGGGGAGCTGTTTTTT.